A single TCR beta chain is shown here with its context. The data derive from a study of cytomegalovirus exposure and HLA in healthy donors. PCR primers comprised 60 Vbeta and 13 Jbeta primers. Repertoires were generated with immunoSEQ multiplex PCR, while TCRdb's copy carries only in-frame clones and drops some. The sample contains approximately 100,000 clones, just over 70% of which appear only once. CDR3 length: 13 residues. Losses at the gene ends were 6 bases for V and 5 bases for J; bases not matched to a gene: 6. Per the germline V gene, CDR1 is MNHEY and CDR2 is SVGAGI. This TCR was recovered from a boy aged 5-17 years in good health and CMV-seronegative. The chain recombines TRBV6-5 with TRBJ1-2, with 7 bases identical to TRBD1. Sequenced input: PBMCs. CDR3 in amino acids: CASRQTGTYGYTF. The CDR3 DNA sequence: TGTGCCAGCAGGCAGACAGGGACTTATGGCTACACCTTC.